The present entry profiles one T cell receptor beta chain with its context. Patients were ruled out by autoimmune disease history or systemic immunosuppression. The data derive from a study of OX40 agonist ivuxolimab in advanced cancers. Per the germline V gene, CDR1 is MDHEN and CDR2 is SYDVKM. This CDR3 region has 15 residues. The V gene end was trimmed by 2 bases and the J gene end by 2 bases; junction bases not matched to a gene: 4. Measured with immunoSEQ multiplex PCR; TCRdb has only the in-frame clones, and not every one. Of around 100,000 clones listed, over 75% are singletons. The sequencing used CD4+ or CD8+ T cells sorted from blood, collected in a trial of the OX40 agonist ivuxolimab. The genes are TRBV28 and TRBJ2-5; 8 bases are a match to TRBD1. This receptor was taken from an adult with an advanced solid tumor such as melanoma, head and neck, liver or kidney cancer. Here the CDR3 reads CASSLTGGFQETQYF. The CDR3 coding sequence is TGTGCCAGCAGTTTAACAGGGGGATTTCAAGAGACCCAGTACTTC.